This T cell receptor beta chain came from a study of cytomegalovirus exposure and HLA in healthy donors. Study outcomes and limitations: Later work showed greater clonal expansion in HLA-associated TCR beta chains than in equally common others. Researchers counted roughly 150 TCR beta chains as cytomegalovirus-associated. Upon later analysis, TCR association rates were observed to vary by HLA locus, being highest for DRB1 and lowest for HLA-C.

This clone was found a few times. What it recognizes is unknown. In the PCR, 60 Vbeta and 13 Jbeta primers were used. Some clones are missing from TCRdb's copy, which holds only in-frame ones; the method was immunoSEQ multiplex PCR. Among 90,000 to 130,000 clones listed, 74% were seen once. Trimming left V 2 bases short and J 5 bases short, with 13 bases between. Germline assignment: CDR1 LGHNA and CDR2 YNFKEQ. This CDR3 comprises 14 residues. This chain connects TRBV4-2 to TRBJ2-7, with no clear D. Specimen: PBMCs. The TCR sequence derives from a man aged 25-45 years in good health and CMV-seropositive. The DNA of the CDR3 is TGTGCCAGCAGCCAAACTCTGAATCCCGACGAGCAGTACTTC. It is translated as CASSQTLNPDEQYF.